This T cell receptor beta chain was recovered during a study of cytotoxic CD8 clonotypes in ibrutinib-treated CLL. Study background: Patients: more than 10 relapsed/refractory, roughly 14 treatment-naive, around 17 IGHV unmutated.

This CDR3 has 14 residues. Germline lookup yields CDR1 SGHRS and CDR2 YFSETQ. The ends were cut back, 6 bases at V and 0 bases at J, with 9 bases in the middle. Sequencing was performed with immunoSEQ multiplex PCR; in TCRdb, only in-frame clones are kept and a portion is missing. The table shows roughly 47,000 clones, with roughly 53% occurring only once. In this sample, this clone turned up once. The rearrangement joins TRBV5-1 to TRBJ2-2; D possibly corresponds to TRBD2 (5 bases). Sample: PBMCs, taken after 12 months of ibrutinib treatment. This clonotype originated in a human donor with chronic lymphocytic leukemia. The CDR3 is CASNGVANTGELFF. The CDR3 nucleotides read TGCGCCAGCAACGGGGTGGCGAACACCGGGGAGCTGTTTTTT.